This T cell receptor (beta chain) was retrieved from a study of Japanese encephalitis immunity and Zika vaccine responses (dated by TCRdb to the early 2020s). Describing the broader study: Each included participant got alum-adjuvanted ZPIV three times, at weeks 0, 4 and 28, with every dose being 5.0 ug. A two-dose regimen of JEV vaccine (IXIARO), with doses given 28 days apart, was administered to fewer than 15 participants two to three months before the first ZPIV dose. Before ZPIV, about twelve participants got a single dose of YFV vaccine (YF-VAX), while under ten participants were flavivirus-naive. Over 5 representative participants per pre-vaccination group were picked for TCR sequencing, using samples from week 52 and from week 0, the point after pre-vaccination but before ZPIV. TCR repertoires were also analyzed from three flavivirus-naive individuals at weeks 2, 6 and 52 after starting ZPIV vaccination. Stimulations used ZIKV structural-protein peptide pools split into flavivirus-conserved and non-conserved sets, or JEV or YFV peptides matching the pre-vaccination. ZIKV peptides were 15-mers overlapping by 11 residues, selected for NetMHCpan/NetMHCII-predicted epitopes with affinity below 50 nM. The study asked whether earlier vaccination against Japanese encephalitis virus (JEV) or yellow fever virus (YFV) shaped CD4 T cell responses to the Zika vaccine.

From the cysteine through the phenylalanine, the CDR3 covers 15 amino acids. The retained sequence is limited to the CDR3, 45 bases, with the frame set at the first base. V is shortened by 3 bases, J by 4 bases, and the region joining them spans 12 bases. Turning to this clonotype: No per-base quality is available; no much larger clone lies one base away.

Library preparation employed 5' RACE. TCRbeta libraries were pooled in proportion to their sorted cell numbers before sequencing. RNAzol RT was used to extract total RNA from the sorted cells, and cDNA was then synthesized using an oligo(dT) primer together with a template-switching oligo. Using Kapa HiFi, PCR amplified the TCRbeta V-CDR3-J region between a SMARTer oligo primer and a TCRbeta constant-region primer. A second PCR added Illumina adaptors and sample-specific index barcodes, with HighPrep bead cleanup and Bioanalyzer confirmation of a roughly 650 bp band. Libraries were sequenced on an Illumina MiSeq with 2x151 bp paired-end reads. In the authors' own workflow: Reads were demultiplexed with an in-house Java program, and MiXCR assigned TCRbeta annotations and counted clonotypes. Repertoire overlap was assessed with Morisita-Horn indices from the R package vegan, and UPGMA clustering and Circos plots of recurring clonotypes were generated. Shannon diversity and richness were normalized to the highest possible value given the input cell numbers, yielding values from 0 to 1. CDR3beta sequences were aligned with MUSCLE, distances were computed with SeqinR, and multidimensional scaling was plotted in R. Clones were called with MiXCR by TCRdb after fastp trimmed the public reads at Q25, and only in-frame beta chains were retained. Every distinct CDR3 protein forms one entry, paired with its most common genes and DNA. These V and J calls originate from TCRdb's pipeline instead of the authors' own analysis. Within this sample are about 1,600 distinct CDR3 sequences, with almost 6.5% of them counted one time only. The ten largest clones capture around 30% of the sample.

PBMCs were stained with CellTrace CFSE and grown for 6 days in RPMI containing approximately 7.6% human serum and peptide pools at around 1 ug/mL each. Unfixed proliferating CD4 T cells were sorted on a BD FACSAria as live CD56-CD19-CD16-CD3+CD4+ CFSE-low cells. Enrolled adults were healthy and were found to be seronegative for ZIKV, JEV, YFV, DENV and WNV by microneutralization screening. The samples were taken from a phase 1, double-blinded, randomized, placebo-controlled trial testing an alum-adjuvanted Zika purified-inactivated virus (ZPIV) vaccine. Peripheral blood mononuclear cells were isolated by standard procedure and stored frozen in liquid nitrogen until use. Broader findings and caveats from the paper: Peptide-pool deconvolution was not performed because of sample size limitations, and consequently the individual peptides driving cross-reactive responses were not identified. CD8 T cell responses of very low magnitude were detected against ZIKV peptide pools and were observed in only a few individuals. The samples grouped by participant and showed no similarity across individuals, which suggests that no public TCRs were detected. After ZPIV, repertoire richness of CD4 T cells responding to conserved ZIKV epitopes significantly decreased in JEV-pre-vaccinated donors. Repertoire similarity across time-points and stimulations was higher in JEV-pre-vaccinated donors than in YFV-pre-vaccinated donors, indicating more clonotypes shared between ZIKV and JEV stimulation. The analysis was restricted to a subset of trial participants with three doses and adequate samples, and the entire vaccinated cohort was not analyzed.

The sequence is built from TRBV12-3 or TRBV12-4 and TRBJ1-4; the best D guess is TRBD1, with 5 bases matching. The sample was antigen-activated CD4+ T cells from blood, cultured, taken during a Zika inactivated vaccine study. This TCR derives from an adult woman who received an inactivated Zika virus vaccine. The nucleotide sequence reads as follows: TGTGCCAGCAGTTTGTCGTCAGGGAGTAATGAAAAACTGTTTTTT. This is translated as CASSLSSGSNEKLFF.